The next 30 T cell receptor beta chains were all read from a single sample in a study of cytomegalovirus exposure and HLA in healthy donors. The PCR employed 60 Vbeta primers together with 13 Jbeta primers. The table came from immunoSEQ multiplex PCR; TCRdb's copy has only in-frame clones and leaves some out. The sample lists 95,000 or so clones; around 86% were seen once. The sample comprised PBMCs. The receptors come from an older woman in good health and CMV-seropositive.

The rearrangement links TRBV18 to TRBJ2-5; weak D call: TRBD1 (6 bases). The end of the DNA fits TRBJ2-7 better, so the J call may be wrong. Per germline, CDR1 KGHSH and CDR2 LQKENI. The CDR3 is 16 residues long. CDR3: CASSPSGRGMSYEQYF. CDR3 nucleotide sequence: TGTGCCAGCTCACCGTCCGGCAGGGGAATGTCCTACGAGCAGTACTTC.

V and J are TRBV6-4 and TRBJ2-1; the D gene is possibly TRBD2 (6 bases). With 3 bases removed from V and 6 bases from J, the gap between germline ends came to 15 bases. The CDR3 sequence is 15 residues long. The germline gives CDR1 MRHNA, CDR2 SNTAGT. The CDR3 reads CASSEGLATGNEQFF. The CDR3 nucleotides are TGTGCCAGCAGTGAGGGGCTAGCGACCGGCAATGAGCAGTTCTTC.

This clone occurred once. The rearrangement joins TRBV28 to TRBJ2-1, with 7 bases lining up with TRBD1. V shed 5 bases, J shed 8 bases, and the junction held 6 bases outside the gene matches. CDR1 MDHEN and CDR2 SYDVKM come from the germline V gene. CDR3 size: 13 residues. DNA for the CDR3: TGTGCCAGCAGTCGTATACAGGGGTATGAGCAGTTCTTC. Protein product: CASSRIQGYEQFF.

This clone was found a few times. The chain links TRBV7-2 to TRBJ2-3; 9 bases match TRBD2. CDR3 length: 17 residues. V lost 5 bases, J lost 3 bases, and 12 bases stayed unmatched. Germline V CDR1 and CDR2: SGHTA, FQGNSA. The CDR3 sequence is CASSPYSAGGGTDTQYF. CDR3 nucleotides: TGTGCCAGCAGCCCCTACTCAGCGGGAGGTGGGACAGATACGCAGTATTTT.

The chain uses TRBV28 and TRBJ1-5; possibly TRBD1 for D (5 bases). V dropped 4 bases and J dropped 4 bases, with 17 bases sitting between them. This CDR3 comprises 16 residues. From germline, CDR1 is MDHEN and CDR2 SYDVKM. CDR3 nucleotide sequence: TGTGCCAGCAGTTCAAGTAGCGGGGGGGTGAATCAGCCCCAGCATTTT. This sequence encodes CASSSSSGGVNQPQHF.

With respect to this clone: The same CDR3 arises from other DNA sequences in this sample as well. The chain couples TRBV18 to TRBJ2-7; tentative D call: TRBD2 (6 bases). Per the germline V gene, CDR1 is KGHSH and CDR2 is LQKENI. Trimming stripped 6 bases from V and 8 bases from J, with 14 bases between. The CDR3 covers 12 residues. The CDR3: CASSPAGNQQYF. CDR3 nucleotide sequence: TGTGCCAGCTCGCCTGCGGGGAATCAGCAGTACTTC.

This chain connects TRBV28 to TRBJ2-7, with D perhaps matching TRBD1 (5 bases). Germline CDR1 reads MDHEN; CDR2 reads SYDVKM. CDR3 size: 12 residues. The V end was cut by 8 bases, the J end by 0 bases, with 8 bases between. The CDR3 loop is CASDSHSYEQYF. The DNA of the CDR3 is TGTGCCAGCGACAGCCACTCCTACGAGCAGTACTTC. Drawing the rest from reference TRBV28 and TRBJ2-7, the complete variable domain is DVKVTQSSRYLVKRTGEKVFLECVQDMDHENMFWYRQDPGLGLRLIYFSYDVKMKEKGDIPEGYSVSREKKERFSLILESASTNQTSMYLCASDSHSYEQYFGPGTRLTVT.

J is TRBJ2-1 and V is TRBV6-1, with 10 positions matching TRBD2. CDR1 and CDR2 (germline): MNHNS, SASEGT. Trimming took 5 bases from V and 1 from J; bases not matched to a gene: 2. The CDR3 runs to 15 residues. CDR3 sequence (DNA): TGTGCCAGCAGTACGACTAGCGGGTCCTACAATGAGCAGTTCTTC. Protein product: CASSTTSGSYNEQFF.

The chain combines TRBV18 with TRBJ2-6, with D possibly matching TRBD1 (6 bases). This CDR3 comprises 15 residues. V was clipped by 6 bases and J by 1 base, with 10 bases between them. CDR1 and CDR2 (germline): KGHSH, LQKENI. The CDR3 DNA reads TGTGCCAGCTCTACGGGACATTCTGGGGCCAACGTCCTGACTTTC. Residues: CASSTGHSGANVLTF.

The rearrangement links TRBV30 to TRBJ2-2, with D perhaps matching TRBD2 (5 bases). The ends were cut back, 6 bases at V and 13 bases at J, with 24 bases in the middle. This CDR3 contains 14 residues. Germline-derived CDR1 and CDR2 are GTSNPN and SVGIG (reference sequence). The CDR3 protein is CACRGFFHSSGLFF. Here the CDR3 DNA reads TGTGCCTGCCGAGGGTTTTTTCACTCGTCGGGGCTGTTTTTT.

V usage is TRBV15 and J usage is TRBJ2-1; 9 nucleotides line up with TRBD2. V dropped 1 base and J dropped 5; count of bases not matched to a gene: 9. Looked up from germline, CDR1 is LNHNV and CDR2 is YYDKDF (reference sequence). CDR3 length: 17 amino acids. In DNA, the CDR3 is TGTGCCACCAGCAGAGTAATGGCGGGAGGGCGACACAATGAGCAGTTCTTC. Amino acid sequence: CATSRVMAGGRHNEQFF. Full variable domain (missing parts from reference TRBV15 and TRBJ2-1): DAMVIQNPRYQVTQFGKPVTLSCSQTLNHNVMYWYQQKSSQAPKLLFHYYDKDFNNEADTPDNFQSRRPNTSFCFLDIRSPGLGDTAMYLCATSRVMAGGRHNEQFFGPGTRLTVL.

The chain couples TRBV15 to TRBJ2-5; D uncertain. Between the trimmed V and J ends, which lost 5 bases and 5 bases, there was a span of 9 bases. Germline CDR1 reads LNHNV; CDR2 reads YYDKDF (reference sequence). CDR3 length: 12 residues. Written as DNA, the CDR3 is TGTGCCACCAGCTACGCCGGGGAGACCCAGTACTTC. Translated: CATSYAGETQYF.

CDR3 sequence reads: CASSPTSGASYEQYF. CDR3 sequence (DNA): TGTGCCAGCTCTCCGACTAGCGGGGCTTCCTACGAGCAGTACTTC. V and J are TRBV18 and TRBJ2-7; 11 bases match TRBD2. Looked up from germline, CDR1 is KGHSH and CDR2 is LQKENI. This CDR3 comprises 15 residues. Trimming cost V 6 bases and J 1 base; bases outside gene matches: 5. Using reference TRBV18 and TRBJ2-7 for the parts outside the CDR3, the full variable domain is NAGVMQNPRHLVRRRGQEARLRCSPMKGHSHVYWYRQLPEEGLKFMVYLQKENIIDESGMPKERFSAEFPKEGPSILRIQQVVRGDSAAYFCASSPTSGASYEQYFGPGTRLTVT.

This clone is a singleton in its sample. The V call is TRBV7-3, the J call TRBJ1-3, with D hard to call. Trimming cost V 0 bases and J 6 bases, with 9 bases left between them. The length of the CDR3 is 14 residues. From germline, CDR1 is SGHTA and CDR2 FQGTGA. Here the CDR3 reads CASSLTRRENTIYF. CDR3 in DNA: TGTGCCAGCAGCTTAACCCGGCGGGAAAACACCATATATTTT.

J is TRBJ2-3 and V is TRBV29-1, with 8 bases identical to TRBD1. The CDR3 runs to 13 residues. Germline V gives CDR1 SQVTM, CDR2 ANQGSEA. Trimming cost V 4 bases and J 3 bases; bases outside gene matches: 3. CDR3 DNA sequence: TGCAGCGTTGGGACAGGGATTACAGATACGCAGTATTTT. Translation: CSVGTGITDTQYF.

The chain is built from TRBV7-2 and TRBJ2-7; TRBD1 matches at 9 bases. The germline CDR1 and CDR2 sequences are SGHTA and FQGNSA. The J segment lost 3 bases and the V segment lost 5 bases, leaving 8 bases of the junction unmatched. This CDR3 is 15 amino acids long. This CDR3 reads CASSLDGTGLYEQYF. The CDR3 DNA reads TGTGCCAGCAGCCTGGACGGGACAGGGCTCTACGAGCAGTACTTC.

The rearrangement uses TRBV6-5 and TRBJ1-5; 7 nucleotides align to TRBD1. The germline V gene encodes CDR1 MNHEY and CDR2 SVGAGI. CDR3 length: 12 amino acids. J gave up 14 bases and V 2 bases, and 6 bases lay outside the gene matches. The CDR3 reads CASSYEGAEKHF. Written as DNA, the CDR3 is TGTGCCAGCAGTTACGAGGGGGCGGAGAAGCATTTT.

The gene calls are TRBV4-2 and TRBJ2-5; 15 bases are shared with TRBD2. J gave up 1 base and V 4 bases, and 4 bases lay outside the gene matches. The germline V gene has CDR1 LGHNA and CDR2 YNFKEQ. This CDR3 contains 17 residues. The CDR3 loop reads CASSPGLAGGPQETQYF. For the CDR3, the DNA is TGTGCCAGCAGCCCCGGACTAGCGGGAGGGCCCCAAGAGACCCAGTACTTC.

The chain uses TRBV6-1 and TRBJ1-5; 7 nucleotides agree with TRBD1. Germline lookup yields CDR1 MNHNS and CDR2 SASEGT. V gave up 3 bases and J gave up 3 bases; unmatched junction bases: 8. The CDR3 is 16 residues long. The CDR3 DNA reads TGTGCCAGCAGTGATGGGGGCAGGGGGATCAATCAGCCCCAGCATTTT. Translated, it gives CASSDGGRGINQPQHF.

The V call is TRBV7-2, the J call TRBJ2-3; possibly TRBD2 for D (6 bases). Looked up from germline, CDR1 is SGHTA and CDR2 is FQGNSA. The CDR3 runs 15 residues. Trimming stripped 1 base from V and 2 bases from J, with 10 bases between. This CDR3 reads CASSLGGTYTDTQYF. The CDR3 DNA is TGTGCCAGCAGCTTAGGGGGGACTTACACAGATACGCAGTATTTT.

This chain connects TRBV5-1 to TRBJ2-1; no clear D. Germline V CDR1 and CDR2: SGHRS, YFSETQ. The CDR3 consists of 15 residues. The germline V and J ends were trimmed by 1 base and 2 bases, with 10 bases remaining between them. CDR3: CASSLSRRPYNEQFF. DNA for the CDR3: TGCGCCAGCAGCTTGTCCCGCAGGCCCTACAATGAGCAGTTCTTC.

The V and J genes are TRBV29-1 and TRBJ1-2; 8 nucleotides align to TRBD1. The germline CDR1 and CDR2 sequences are SQVTM and ANQGSEA. This CDR3 contains 13 residues. Trimming at V came to 4 bases and at J to 4 bases, leaving 5 bases not matched to a gene. The chain's CDR3 is CSVVPGGSYGYTF. CDR3 in DNA: TGCAGCGTTGTTCCAGGGGGCAGCTATGGCTACACCTTC.

The V gene is TRBV14, the J gene TRBJ1-1, with a weak D call TRBD1 (6 bases). V was pared by 1 base and J by 1 base, with 13 bases between. The CDR3 is 16 amino acids. Germline assignment: CDR1 SGHDN and CDR2 FVKESK. CDR3 in amino acids: CASSQVIGQRNTEAFF. The CDR3 nucleotides read TGTGCCAGCAGCCAAGTGATAGGACAGAGGAACACTGAAGCTTTCTTT.

The CDR3 spells CASSIGDRAYEQYF. The CDR3 DNA reads TGTGCCAGTAGTATCGGGGACAGGGCCTACGAGCAGTACTTC. V usage is TRBV19 and J usage is TRBJ2-7, with 9 bases identical to TRBD1. This CDR3 comprises 14 residues. Trimming took 3 bases from V and 2 from J; bases not matched to a gene: 2. Germline loops: CDR1 LNHDA, CDR2 SQIVND (reference sequence).

The rearrangement uses TRBV5-1 and TRBJ2-5; maybe TRBD2 (9 bases). The DNA end lines up better with TRBJ2-7; the J call may be wrong. This CDR3 comprises 19 residues. Germline CDR1 SGHRS, CDR2 YFSETQ. CDR3 region: CASSSGQGKSGRFSYEQYF. CDR3 DNA sequence: TGCGCCAGCAGCTCTGGACAGGGTAAAAGCGGGAGGTTCTCCTACGAGCAGTACTTC.

V usage is TRBV27 and J usage is TRBJ1-4; no definite D call. V lost 2 bases and J lost 0, with 4 bases in between. The CDR3 sequence is 14 residues long. From germline, CDR1 is MNHEY and CDR2 SMNVEV (reference sequence). In DNA form, the CDR3 reads TGTGCCAGCAGTTTAGAGGCAACTAATGAAAAACTGTTTTTT. This codes for CASSLEATNEKLFF.

This clone was detected only once. The chain combines TRBV4-3 with TRBJ1-2; 7 bases agree with TRBD1. Germline-derived CDR1 and CDR2 are LGHNA and YSLEER. The CDR3 is made up of 14 amino acids. Trimming took 0 bases from V and 10 from J; bases not matched to a gene: 8. Here the CDR3 reads CASSQDRQGSDYTF. CDR3 sequence (DNA): TGCGCCAGCAGCCAAGATCGACAGGGAAGCGACTACACCTTC.

This clone was detected once. J is TRBJ2-1 and V is TRBV10-1, with TRBD2 matching 12 bases. The CDR3 is 19 amino acids. Germline lookup yields CDR1 WNHNN and CDR2 SYGVQD (reference sequence). V lost 5 bases to trimming and J lost 4 bases; unmatched junction nucleotides: 15. The chain's CDR3 is CASSSRLAGVDVIYNEQFF. CDR3 coding DNA: TGCGCCAGCAGTAGTCGACTAGCGGGAGTGGATGTGATATACAATGAGCAGTTCTTC.

V and J are TRBV2 and TRBJ2-1, with 10 bases that match TRBD2. This CDR3 comprises 20 residues. Germline V lookup: CDR1 SNHLY, CDR2 FYNNEI. The junction had 16 bases not matched to a gene; V was cut back by 3 bases and J by 2 bases. The CDR3 here is CASSERGGLAAEYTYNEQFF. CDR3 in DNA: TGTGCCAGCAGTGAGAGAGGTGGACTAGCGGCGGAATACACCTACAATGAGCAGTTCTTC.

V is TRBV7-9 and J is TRBJ2-3; 9 positions agree with TRBD2. Germline V CDR1 and CDR2: SEHNR, FQNEAQ (reference sequence). The CDR3 covers 15 residues. V shed 3 bases and J 6 bases; nucleotides not matched to a gene: 7. In DNA, the CDR3 is TGTGCCAGCAGCTTCGGGCGGGAGGGCCCCGATACGCAGTATTTT. Translated: CASSFGREGPDTQYF.